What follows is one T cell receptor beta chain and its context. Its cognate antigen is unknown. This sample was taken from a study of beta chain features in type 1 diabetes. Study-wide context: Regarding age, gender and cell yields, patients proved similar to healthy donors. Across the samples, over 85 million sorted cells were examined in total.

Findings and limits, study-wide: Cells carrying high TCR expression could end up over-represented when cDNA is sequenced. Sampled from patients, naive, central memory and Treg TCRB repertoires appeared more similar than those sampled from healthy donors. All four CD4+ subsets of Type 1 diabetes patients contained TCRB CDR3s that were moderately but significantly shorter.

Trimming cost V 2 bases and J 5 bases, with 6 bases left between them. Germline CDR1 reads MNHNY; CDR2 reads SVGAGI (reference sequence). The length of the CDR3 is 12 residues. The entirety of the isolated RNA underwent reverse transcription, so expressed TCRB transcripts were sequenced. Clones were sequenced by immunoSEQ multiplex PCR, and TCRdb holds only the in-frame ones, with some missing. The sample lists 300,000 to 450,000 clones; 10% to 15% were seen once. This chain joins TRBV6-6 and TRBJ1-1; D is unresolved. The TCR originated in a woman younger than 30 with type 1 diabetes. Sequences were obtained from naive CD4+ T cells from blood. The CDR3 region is CASSYPRTEAFF. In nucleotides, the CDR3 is TGTGCCAGCAGTTACCCGAGGACTGAAGCTTTCTTT.